These 9 T cell receptor beta chains were sequenced from one sample in a study of blood T cell repertoires in COVID-19. Measured with immunoSEQ multiplex PCR; TCRdb has only the in-frame clones, and not every one. This table has a few hundred thousand clones, approximately 93% appearing once. Sequencing was carried out using PBMCs or T cells enriched from blood (not recorded which). Every receptor here comes from a woman in her forties who had been exposed to COVID-19.

The CDR3 region is CASSPNPPATIYEQYF. The CDR3 DNA follows: TGTGCCAGTAGTCCGAACCCACCCGCGACAATATACGAGCAGTACTTC. The chain employs TRBV19 and TRBJ2-7; the D is unclear. CDR1 and CDR2 from the germline V gene are LNHDA and SQIVND (reference sequence). V was pared by 5 bases and J by 4 bases, with 21 bases between. This CDR3 is 16 amino acids long.

This clone was seen just once. The chain couples TRBV6-5 to TRBJ2-7, with TRBD2 as a possible D gene (7 bases). V was shortened by 5 bases and J by 4 bases, with 18 bases between the two germline ends. Germline V gene lookup returns CDR1 MNHEY and CDR2 SVGAGI. CDR3 length: 15 amino acids. The CDR3 loop is CASSRQAGEGYEQYF. CDR3 nucleotides: TGTGCCAGCAGTCGGCAAGCAGGGGAGGGATACGAGCAGTACTTC.

The chain combines TRBV3-1 (or the pseudogene TRBV3-2) with TRBJ1-6, with 9 positions matching TRBD1. The CDR3 loop spans 15 amino acids. Germline lookup yields CDR1 LGHDT and CDR2 YNNKEL (reference sequence). V lost 5 bases, J lost 9 bases, and 8 bases stayed unmatched. The CDR3 sequence is CASSYLQGARSPLHF. CDR3 coding DNA: TGTGCCAGCAGCTACTTACAGGGGGCCCGTTCACCCCTCCACTTT.

The chain links TRBV7-2 to TRBJ2-1; D gene unclear. CDR1 is SGHTA, CDR2 FQGNSA, per germline. This CDR3 has 15 residues. V lost 7 bases to trimming and J lost 0 bases, with 13 bases between them. The CDR3 DNA is TGTGCCAGCATCAATACACCTAGCTCCTACAATGAGCAGTTCTTC. It yields the protein CASINTPSSYNEQFF.

The CDR3 bases are TGTGCCAGCAGTACGGACAGGGAGGTCCGGGAGACCCAGTACTTC. Translation: CASSTDREVRETQYF. The rearrangement joins TRBV7-2 to TRBJ2-5, with 8 bases matching TRBD1. In germline, CDR1 is SGHTA, CDR2 FQGNSA. Trimming removed 6 bases from V and 5 bases from J; junction bases left unmatched: 11. The CDR3 runs to 15 residues.

The CDR3 DNA sequence: TGCGCCAGCAGTGAGTTAATAGGCGGAGAGACCCAGTACTTC. Translated: CASSELIGGETQYF. This chain uses TRBV10-1 with TRBJ2-5; D is uncertain. Trimming took off 1 base at V and 4 bases at J, with 10 bases between the two ends. Germline V gene lookup returns CDR1 WNHNN and CDR2 SYGVQD (reference sequence). This CDR3 has 14 residues.

The V gene is TRBV5-4, the J gene TRBJ2-2; 7 bases agree with TRBD2. This CDR3 region has 17 residues. The trim removed 3 bases at V and 5 bases at J, leaving 13 bases unmatched. The germline CDR1 and CDR2 sequences are SGHNT and YYREEE (reference sequence). The CDR3: CASSSGVSVGGTGELFF. The CDR3 nucleotides read TGTGCCAGCAGCTCCGGGGTCTCCGTGGGGGGGACCGGGGAGCTGTTTTTT.

This sequence joins TRBV5-1 and TRBJ2-7; a weak D match, TRBD2 (6 bases). V gave up 5 bases and J gave up 1 base, with 16 bases separating them. The CDR3 covers 15 residues. CDR1 is SGHRS and CDR2 is YFSETQ in the germline V gene. DNA of the CDR3: TGCGCCAGCAGAGTAGGAGGGGACGGGTCCTACGAGCAGTACTTC. Translating it yields CASRVGGDGSYEQYF.

This chain links TRBV2 with TRBJ1-5; no clear D gene. V was clipped by 3 bases and J by 2 bases, with 14 bases between them. The CDR3 extends over 16 amino acids. Germline lookup yields CDR1 SNHLY and CDR2 FYNNEI. This CDR3 reads CASSERRGKGNQPQHF. As DNA, the CDR3 is TGTGCCAGCAGTGAGCGCAGAGGGAAGGGCAATCAGCCCCAGCATTTT.